A single sample is the source of the 28 T cell receptor beta chains below, sequenced in a study of a mutant IDH1 vaccine in newly diagnosed glioma. Clones were read by immunoSEQ multiplex PCR, and TCRdb kept only the in-frame ones, dropping some. The data show roughly 31,000 clones, about 86% seen once. For these receptors, no antigen is known. The time point here: week 47, end of study. The study gave 300 ug of mutant IDH1 20-mer peptide per vaccine dose, with topical imiquimod. The input for sequencing was PBMCs, taken from a glioma patient whose treatment included an IDH1 peptide vaccine. The source of these receptors is a man aged 25-45 years with glioma.

The chain has TRBV5-1 and TRBJ2-1; 11 bases match TRBD1. CDR1 is SGHRS, CDR2 YFSETQ, per germline. V trimming: 3 bases; J trimming: 6 bases; junction bases outside the gene matches: 5. This CDR3 is 15 amino acids long. DNA of the CDR3: TGCGCCAGCAGCTCCGGACAGGGGGCAGGCAATGAGCAGTTCTTC. Encoded protein: CASSSGQGAGNEQFF.

The chain couples TRBV5-1 to TRBJ2-1, with 12 bases matching TRBD2. The V segment lost 4 bases and the J segment 5 bases; nucleotides outside the gene matches: 4. From germline, CDR1 is SGHRS and CDR2 YFSETQ. CDR3 size: 15 residues. This chain's CDR3 is CASSVRLAGDNEQFF. CDR3 bases: TGCGCCAGCAGCGTCAGACTAGCGGGAGACAATGAGCAGTTCTTC.

The V gene is TRBV30, the J gene TRBJ1-2, with D possibly TRBD1 on 5 matching bases. Germline values: CDR1 GTSNPN, CDR2 SVGIG (reference sequence). V lost 0 bases, J lost 3 bases, and 14 bases lay in between. This CDR3 spans 15 amino acids. The CDR3 protein is CAWSVKVPTDYGYTF. In DNA form, the CDR3 reads TGTGCCTGGAGTGTCAAGGTGCCGACAGACTATGGCTACACCTTC.

The J gene is TRBJ1-6, the V gene TRBV19, with TRBD1 matching over 9 bases. The germline gives CDR1 LNHDA, CDR2 SQIVND (reference sequence). V shed 1 base, J shed 10 bases, and the junction held 2 bases outside the gene matches. The CDR3 spans 14 residues. The CDR3 spells CASSIGTGESPLHF. The CDR3 nucleotides read TGTGCCAGTAGTATAGGGACAGGGGAATCACCCCTCCACTTT.

Only a few counts were recorded for this clone. The rearrangement joins TRBV7-2 to TRBJ2-1, with 7 positions matching TRBD2. V trimming: 0 bases; J trimming: 7 bases; junction bases outside the gene matches: 3. This CDR3 has 14 residues. CDR1 is SGHTA, CDR2 FQGNSA, per germline. CDR3 residues: CASSLAGGSNEQFF. The CDR3 DNA sequence: TGTGCCAGCAGCTTAGCGGGAGGGTCGAATGAGCAGTTCTTC.

This clone was seen just once. The V call is TRBV10-3, the J call TRBJ2-2; TRBD1 aligns across 7 bases. Germline V gives CDR1 ENHRY, CDR2 SYGVKD. Trimming took 10 bases from V and 4 from J; bases not matched to a gene: 12. The CDR3 has 15 residues. The CDR3 DNA follows: TGTGCCACCGCAAAGGGACAGCTATCCACCGGGGAGCTGTTTTTT. This gives the protein CATAKGQLSTGELFF.

The J gene is TRBJ2-2, the V gene TRBV7-8, with 10 bases aligning to TRBD1. V trimming: 5 bases; J trimming: 0 bases; junction bases outside the gene matches: 6. The germline V gene encodes CDR1 SGHVS and CDR2 FQNEAQ. This CDR3 has 17 residues. The CDR3 nucleotides are TGTGCCAGCAGCCGGCCGGGACAGGGGACGAACACCGGGGAGCTGTTTTTT. Translated, it gives CASSRPGQGTNTGELFF.

The sample holds one count of this clone. The chain employs TRBV10-3 and TRBJ2-7; D not certain. V was pared by 0 bases and J by 5 bases, with 11 bases between. Germline V gene sequence: CDR1 ENHRY, CDR2 SYGVKD. The CDR3 is 14 amino acids. CDR3: CAISESLELNEQYF. The CDR3 DNA follows: TGTGCCATCAGTGAGTCCCTCGAACTAAACGAGCAGTACTTC.

The chain joins TRBV15 to TRBJ2-2; possibly TRBD1 for D (7 bases). The CDR3 spans 16 residues. In germline, CDR1 is LNHNV, CDR2 YYDKDF (reference sequence). With 5 bases removed from V and 4 bases from J, the gap between germline ends came to 17 bases. CDR3 nucleotide sequence: TGTGCCACCAGCGGCGGGACAGCCACCTTCACCGGGGAGCTGTTTTTT. Its protein product is CATSGGTATFTGELFF.

This rearrangement joins TRBV28 to TRBJ1-6, with D tentatively TRBD1 (6 bases). The V gene's germline CDR1 is MDHEN and CDR2 SYDVKM. The CDR3 loop spans 16 amino acids. The V end was cut by 5 bases, the J end by 1 base, with 12 bases between. This chain's CDR3 is CASSPLQGSYNSPLHF. DNA for the CDR3: TGTGCCAGCAGTCCCCTCCAGGGGTCCTATAATTCACCCCTCCACTTT.

The chain couples TRBV7-2 to TRBJ2-3; D gene unclear. The CDR3 extends over 15 amino acids. The V end lost 0 bases, the J end lost 0 bases, and 7 bases lay between the germline ends. CDR1 and CDR2 (germline): SGHTA, FQGNSA. The DNA of the CDR3 is TGTGCCAGCAGCTTAGCGCTGGCTAGCACAGATACGCAGTATTTT. Translating gives CASSLALASTDTQYF.

Here the CDR3 reads CASSQDLGTGSTGELFF. The CDR3 nucleotides are TGCGCCAGCAGCCAAGATCTCGGGACAGGGTCCACCGGGGAGCTGTTTTTT. J is TRBJ2-2 and V is TRBV4-3, with TRBD1 matching over 9 bases. Trimming removed 0 bases from V and 4 bases from J; junction bases left unmatched: 6. Looked up from germline, CDR1 is LGHNA and CDR2 is YSLEER. The CDR3 is made up of 17 amino acids.

V gene TRBV6-4 combines with J gene TRBJ1-1; perhaps TRBD1 as D (6 bases). This CDR3 is built from 12 residues. Germline V gene sequence: CDR1 MRHNA, CDR2 SNTAGT. V lost 3 bases and J lost 10, with 12 bases in between. CDR3 DNA: TGTGCCAGCAGTGAGGGAGGGGGGCCAGCTTTCTTT. Its protein product is CASSEGGGPAFF.

In the case of this clone: Distinct nucleotide sequences in the sample also encode this CDR3. This chain links TRBV30 with TRBJ2-3; D gene ambiguous. Trimming removed 0 bases at V and 4 bases at J, with 5 bases between. Germline loops: CDR1 GTSNPN, CDR2 SVGIG (reference sequence). The CDR3 is 12 residues long. The chain's CDR3 is CAWSVRADTQYF. CDR3 sequence (DNA): TGTGCCTGGAGTGTTAGGGCAGATACGCAGTATTTT.

The chain couples TRBV2 to TRBJ1-1; the match to TRBD1 covers 7 bases. V lost 0 bases, J lost 4 bases, and 8 bases stayed unmatched. This CDR3 spans 16 amino acids. Germline CDR1 SNHLY, CDR2 FYNNEI. The CDR3 nucleotides are TGTGCCAGCAGTGAAGCGCAGAGGGGGCTTAGCACTGAAGCTTTCTTT. Encoded protein: CASSEAQRGLSTEAFF. The full variable domain, in which reference TRBV2 and TRBJ1-1 provide the parts outside the CDR3, is EPEVTQTPSHQVTQMGQEVILRCVPISNHLYFYWYRQILGQKVEFLVSFYNNEISEKSEIFDDQFSVERPDGSNFTLKIRSTKLEDSAMYFCASSEAQRGLSTEAFFGQGTRLTVV.

The V and J genes are TRBV25-1 and TRBJ2-1; TRBD2 aligns across 9 bases. From germline, CDR1 is MGHDK and CDR2 SYGVNS. The CDR3 is made up of 16 amino acids. After removal of 3 bases from V and 3 bases from J, the junction contained 6 bases not matched to a gene. The CDR3 DNA reads as TGTGCCAGCAGTGATCCGACTAGCGGTAACTACAATGAGCAGTTCTTC. Amino acid sequence: CASSDPTSGNYNEQFF.

As to this clone: The sample holds other DNA sequences that translate to the same CDR3. The J gene is TRBJ1-3, the V gene TRBV30; D call uncertain. There are 15 residues in the CDR3. CDR1 is GTSNPN, CDR2 SVGIG, per germline (reference sequence). Trimming stripped 3 bases from V and 0 bases from J, with 12 bases between. CDR3 DNA: TGTGCCTGGAGGCGTGGTCAGTCCTCTGGAAACACCATATATTTT. As protein: CAWRRGQSSGNTIYF.

V and J are TRBV14 and TRBJ2-3, with no clear D. Germline assignment: CDR1 SGHDN and CDR2 FVKESK. The CDR3 has 12 amino acids. Trimming stripped 5 bases from V and 7 bases from J, with 10 bases between. The CDR3 is CASSFPGNTQYF. CDR3 bases: TGTGCCAGCAGCTTCCCAGGAAATACGCAGTATTTT.

This rearrangement joins TRBV29-1 to TRBJ2-5, with 10 bases matching TRBD1. The CDR3 extends over 14 amino acids. With V trimmed by 5 bases and J by 2 bases, 5 bases remained unmatched. Germline V gene data show CDR1 as SQVTM and CDR2 as ANQGSEA. The chain's CDR3 is CSVNGQGGQETQYF. The CDR3 nucleotides read TGCAGCGTTAATGGACAGGGGGGACAAGAGACCCAGTACTTC.

V usage is TRBV9 and J usage is TRBJ2-7; D remains unclear. This CDR3 is built from 13 residues. The germline V gene has CDR1 SGDLS and CDR2 YYNGEE. V was pared by 0 bases and J by 0 bases, with 4 bases between. In nucleotides, the CDR3 is TGTGCCAGCAGCGTAGATAGCTCCTACGAGCAGTACTTC. Residues: CASSVDSSYEQYF.

In this sample, this clone turned up once. The J gene is TRBJ1-3, the V gene TRBV30; TRBD1 aligns across 7 bases. The CDR3 is 18 amino acids. Looked up from germline, CDR1 is GTSNPN and CDR2 is SVGIG (reference sequence). V trimming: 2 bases; J trimming: 4 bases; junction bases outside the gene matches: 17. CDR3 region: CAWSPTNRGGRVGNTIYF. The CDR3 coding sequence is TGTGCCTGGAGTCCAACGAACAGGGGAGGAAGGGTGGGAAACACCATATATTTT.

The CDR3 DNA reads TGTGCCAGCAGCTACCCGGGACAGGCTTACGAGCAGTACTTC. This translates into CASSYPGQAYEQYF. The rearrangement uses TRBV7-8 and TRBJ2-7; 8 bases are a match to TRBD1. In germline, CDR1 is SGHVS, CDR2 FQNEAQ. V lost 4 bases and J lost 4; bases outside the gene matches: 6. The CDR3 consists of 14 residues.

V gene TRBV10-3 combines with J gene TRBJ2-1, with 7 bases aligning to TRBD2. CDR3 length: 13 amino acids. After removal of 8 bases from V and 8 bases from J, the junction contained 9 bases not matched to a gene. Germline V gives CDR1 ENHRY, CDR2 SYGVKD. CDR3 sequence (DNA): TGTGCCATCGGAAGCGGGATGGGCGATGAGCAGTTCTTC. The encoded protein is CAIGSGMGDEQFF.

V is TRBV19 and J is TRBJ1-6; D remains unclear. The V and J ends lost 5 bases and 0 bases respectively, with 8 bases between them. The germline V gene encodes CDR1 LNHDA and CDR2 SQIVND (reference sequence). This CDR3 has 15 amino acids. For the CDR3, the DNA is TGTGCCAGTAGTGAAGCGAGCTCCTATAATTCACCCCTCCACTTT. It codes for CASSEASSYNSPLHF.

CDR3 sequence: CASSALAARSNEQFF. The DNA for the CDR3 is TGTGCCAGCAGCGCACTAGCGGCGAGGTCGAATGAGCAGTTCTTC. The chain employs TRBV9 and TRBJ2-1; 8 bases line up with TRBD2. This CDR3 spans 15 amino acids. Trimming cost V 3 bases and J 7 bases; bases outside gene matches: 9. Per germline, CDR1 SGDLS and CDR2 YYNGEE.

The chain is built from TRBV18 and TRBJ2-3, with a tentative D call TRBD2 (6 bases). Trimming removed 3 bases at V and 3 bases at J, with 13 bases between. Germline V lookup: CDR1 KGHSH, CDR2 LQKENI. CDR3 length: 15 residues. CDR3 sequence: CASSPEGPGTDTQYF. CDR3 DNA sequence: TGTGCCAGCTCACCGGAGGGGCCAGGGACAGATACGCAGTATTTT. Full variable domain (remainder filled in from reference TRBV18 and TRBJ2-3): NAGVMQNPRHLVRRRGQEARLRCSPMKGHSHVYWYRQLPEEGLKFMVYLQKENIIDESGMPKERFSAEFPKEGPSILRIQQVVRGDSAAYFCASSPEGPGTDTQYFGPGTRLTVL.

The CDR3 bases are TGTGCCAGCAGCAGAAGCCCCACCTACGAGCAGTACTTC. Encoded protein: CASSRSPTYEQYF. The V gene is TRBV7-2, the J gene TRBJ2-7; D unresolved. This CDR3 has 13 residues. CDR1 SGHTA and CDR2 FQGNSA come from the germline V gene. Trimming left V 5 bases short and J 2 bases short, with 10 bases between. The whole variable domain, filled in from reference TRBV7-2 and TRBJ2-7, reads GAGVSQSPSNKVTEKGKDVELRCDPISGHTALYWYRQSLGQGLEFLIYFQGNSAPDKSGLPSDRFSAERTGGSVSTLTIQRTQQEDSAVYLCASSRSPTYEQYFGPGTRLTVT.

The chain combines TRBV19 with TRBJ2-7, with TRBD2 matching 11 bases. V dropped 3 bases and J dropped 6; count of bases not matched to a gene: 4. CDR3 length: 14 amino acids. From germline, CDR1 is LNHDA and CDR2 SQIVND (reference sequence). Here the CDR3 reads CASSMGLAGGEQYF. The CDR3, as DNA: TGTGCCAGTAGTATGGGGCTAGCGGGAGGCGAGCAGTACTTC.